This T cell receptor (beta chain) came from a study of early stage breast cancer tumors. From germline, CDR1 is SEHNR and CDR2 FQNEAQ (reference sequence). V was shortened by 3 bases and J by 1 base, with 11 bases between the two germline ends. This CDR3 comprises 15 residues. General study points: Commonly generated sequences made up most enriched TCRB sequences shared between patients. Blood repertoires resembled normal breast more than tumor.

Comments on this clone: Its antigen is undetermined.

The protocol was immunoSEQ multiplex PCR, while the TCRdb copy is restricted to in-frame clones and leaves out a portion. The profile shows nearly 70,000 clones, 65% to 85% of them singletons. The chain joins TRBV7-9 to TRBJ2-3; D possibly corresponds to TRBD2 (5 bases). Sequenced input: blood. The sequence came from a person in their 40s with breast cancer. The DNA of the CDR3 is TGTGCCAGCAGCTTGCAGCGCGGGCGCACAGATACGCAGTATTTT. Translation: CASSLQRGRTDTQYF. The variable domain in full, completed from reference TRBV7-9 and TRBJ2-3, reads DTGVSQNPRHKITKRGQNVTFRCDPISEHNRLYWYRQTLGQGPEFLTYFQNEAQLEKSRLLSDRFSAERPKGSFSTLEIQRTEQGDSAMYLCASSLQRGRTDTQYFGPGTRLTVL.